The text below deals with one T cell receptor (beta chain). The target antigen is unknown. These data belong to a study of cytomegalovirus exposure and HLA in healthy donors. The PCR was carried out with 60 Vbeta primers and 13 Jbeta primers. Repertoires were generated with immunoSEQ multiplex PCR, while TCRdb's copy carries only in-frame clones and drops some. The sample includes more than 140,000 clones, over 70% seen only once; the top ten take approximately 6%. Findings and caveats of the study: For cytomegalovirus status, the classifier reportedly gave diagnoses with high specificity and sensitivity.

The TCR originated in a man aged 30 to 45 in good health and CMV-seropositive. Sequencing was performed on PBMCs.

CDR3 in amino acids: CASSASPAGTNEKLFF. CDR3 DNA: TGTGCCAGCAGTGCGTCCCCCGCAGGGACTAATGAAAAACTGTTTTTT. The chain employs TRBV25-1 and TRBJ1-4; D may be TRBD1 (5 bases). Germline V gene lookup returns CDR1 MGHDK and CDR2 SYGVNS. The CDR3 has 16 residues. Trimming removed 4 bases at V and 2 bases at J, with 14 bases between.